This T cell receptor (beta chain) originates from a study of T-cell reconstitution after alpha-beta-depleted transplantation in children. A TCRbeta library incorporating unique molecular identifiers was prepared. TCRdb passed the PCR reads through MiXCR, listing each CDR3 protein once. The data contain about 610,000 distinct CDR3 sequences, roughly a tenth of them seen just once; the ten biggest clones take up less than 5%. Germline CDR1 and CDR2: LNHDA and SQIVND (reference sequence). The CDR3 has 16 residues. V gave up 3 bases and J gave up 2 bases; unmatched junction bases: 3. This clonotype was seen ten or more times.

Material: PBMCs from the stem cell graft donor, obtained from the stem cell graft. The sequence came from a human donor who donated a stem cell graft to a child with acute myeloid leukemia. This rearrangement joins TRBV19 to TRBJ2-1; the match to TRBD2 covers 11 bases. This CDR3 is CASSIRGLAAYNEQFF. CDR3 coding DNA: TGTGCCAGTAGTATCCGGGGACTAGCGGCCTACAATGAGCAGTTCTTC.